This T cell receptor beta chain stems from a study of response to subunit inactivated influenza vaccine. Via MiXCR, TCRdb re-called the RT-PCR reads, giving one row per CDR3 protein. The data show around 600,000 distinct CDR3 sequences, about 11% seen once. The trim removed 6 bases at V and 2 bases at J, leaving 10 bases unmatched. CDR1 and CDR2 (germline): DFQATT, SNEGSKA (reference sequence). The CDR3 is 15 residues long. The same specimen was also included in a second study, on T cells expressing NK-cell markers. As that study records: As the method of synthesis, 5'RACE template switching with UMIs yielded TCR beta cDNA. A few donors' CD3+CD56-NKG2C+ cells were dominated by the same clonotypes.

This chain joins TRBV20-1 and TRBJ2-1, with TRBD2 matching over 7 bases. The sample consisted of PBMCs from blood, taken on the day of vaccination. This sequence originates from a man aged 50 to 59 who received an inactivated influenza vaccine. CDR3 sequence (DNA): TGCAGTGCAAAGCGGGCGGGAGACACCTACAATGAGCAGTTCTTC. Its translation is CSAKRAGDTYNEQFF.